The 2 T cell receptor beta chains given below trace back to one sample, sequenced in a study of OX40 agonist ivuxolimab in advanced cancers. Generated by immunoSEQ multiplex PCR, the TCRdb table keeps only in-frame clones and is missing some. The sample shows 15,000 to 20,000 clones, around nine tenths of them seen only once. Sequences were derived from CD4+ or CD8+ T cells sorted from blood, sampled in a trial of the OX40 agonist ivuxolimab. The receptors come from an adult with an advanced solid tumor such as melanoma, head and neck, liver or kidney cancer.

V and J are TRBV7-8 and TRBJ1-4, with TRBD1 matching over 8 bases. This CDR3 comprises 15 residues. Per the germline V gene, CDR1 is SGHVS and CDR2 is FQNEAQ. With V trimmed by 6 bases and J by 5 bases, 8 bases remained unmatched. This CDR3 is CASSWPGGPNEKLFF. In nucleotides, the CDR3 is TGTGCCAGCAGTTGGCCAGGGGGCCCGAATGAAAAACTGTTTTTT.

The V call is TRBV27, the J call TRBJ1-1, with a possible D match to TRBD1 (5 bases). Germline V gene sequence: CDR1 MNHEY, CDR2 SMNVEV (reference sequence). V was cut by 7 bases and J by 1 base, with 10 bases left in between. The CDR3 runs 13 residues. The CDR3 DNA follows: TGTGCCAGCACCCCCGGACAGAACACTGAAGCTTTCTTT. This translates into CASTPGQNTEAFF.